The rows below give T cell receptor beta chains drawn from one sample of a study of blood T cell repertoires in COVID-19. The repertoire was sequenced with immunoSEQ multiplex PCR; TCRdb's copy has only in-frame clones and lacks some. The sample consists of roughly 330,000 clones, just over 85% of them appearing once. Sequenced input: PBMCs or T cells enriched from blood (not recorded which). These TCRs come from a woman between 18 and 29 years old who had recovered from COVID-19. The CDR3 runs from the conserved cysteine through the conserved F or W. D genes are given only for firm matches. The size entry is marked missing in some rows and otherwise reads once, few, many or a size class.

j_gene | v_gene | abundance | d_gene | CDR3aa | CDR3nt
TRBJ2-7 | TRBV9 | - | TRBD2 | CASSLKSGGPYEQYF | TGTGCCAGCAGCCTCAAGAGCGGGGGTCCCTACGAGCAGTACTTC
TRBJ1-6 | TRBV10-3 | - | TRBD1 | CAINPGQGGNSPLHF | TGTGCCATCAACCCGGGACAGGGCGGTAATTCACCCCTCCACTTT
TRBJ2-5 | TRBV14 | - | TRBD2 | CASSPLAGAQETQYF | TGTGCCAGCAGCCCCCTAGCGGGAGCTCAAGAGACCCAGTACTTC
TRBJ1-4 | TRBV6-5 | - | - | CASSYSTRSIKEKLFF | TGTGCCAGCAGTTACTCGACTCGGTCCATAAAAGAAAAACTGTTTTTT
TRBJ2-1 | TRBV6-5 | - | TRBD2 | CASESGRAYNEQFF | TGTGCCAGCGAGAGCGGGAGGGCGTACAATGAGCAGTTCTTC
TRBJ1-2 | TRBV7-2 | - | - | CASSFQDYGYTF | TGTGCCAGCAGCTTCCAGGACTATGGCTACACCTTC
TRBJ2-6 | TRBV14 | - | TRBD1 | CASSTADRGSGANVLTF | TGTGCCAGCAGCACTGCGGACAGGGGCTCTGGGGCCAACGTCCTGACTTTC
TRBJ1-1 | TRBV5-8 | - | TRBD1 | CASSLKQGAVTEAFF | TGTGCCAGCAGCTTGAAACAGGGGGCGGTCACTGAAGCTTTCTTT
TRBJ2-2 | TRBV5-5 | - | - | CASSGTMNTGELFF | TGTGCCAGCAGCGGGACAATGAACACCGGGGAGCTGTTTTTT
TRBJ2-7 | TRBV6-5 | few | - | CASSYSRQVYEQYF | TGTGCCAGCAGTTACTCTCGACAGGTCTACGAGCAGTACTTC
TRBJ1-3 | TRBV7-9 | - | - | CASSLNIGNTIYF | TGTGCCAGCAGCTTAAATATCGGAAACACCATATATTTT
TRBJ1-2 | TRBV5-1 | - | - | CASSLVQGNYGYTF | TGCGCCAGCAGCTTGGTCCAGGGCAACTATGGCTACACCTTC
TRBJ1-2 | TRBV4-1 | - | - | CASSQGGGAFGYTF | TGCGCCAGCAGCCAAGGAGGCGGAGCGTTTGGCTACACCTTC
TRBJ1-2 | TRBV4-1 | few | TRBD1 | CASSPGQGMNYGYTF | TGCGCCAGCAGCCCGGGACAGGGTATGAACTATGGCTACACCTTC
TRBJ1-5 | TRBV2 | - | - | CASSAGEGQPQHF | TGTGCCAGCAGTGCAGGGGAAGGGCAGCCCCAGCATTTT
TRBJ2-5 | TRBV5-1 | - | TRBD1 | CASSPDRVDEETQYF | TGCGCCAGCAGCCCTGACAGGGTCGACGAAGAGACCCAGTACTTC
TRBJ1-6 | TRBV6-5 | - | TRBD1 | CACRRTGPYNSPLHF | TGTGCCTGCAGGCGGACAGGGCCCTATAATTCACCCCTCCACTTT
TRBJ2-1 | TRBV2 | once | TRBD2 | CASSDGTSGADEQFF | TGTGCCAGCAGTGATGGGACTAGCGGGGCCGATGAGCAGTTCTTC
TRBJ2-3 | TRBV10-3 | - | TRBD2 | CAISEIISGTEKKDTQYF | TGTGCCATCAGTGAGATTATTAGCGGGACGGAAAAAAAAGATACGCAGTATTTT
TRBJ1-5 | TRBV6-5 | - | TRBD1 | CASSISGGNQPQHF | TGTGCCAGCAGCATCTCAGGGGGGAATCAGCCCCAGCATTTT
TRBJ1-5 | TRBV6-5 | few | - | CASNKESNQPQHF | TGTGCCAGTAACAAGGAGAGCAATCAGCCCCAGCATTTT
TRBJ2-1 | TRBV9 | - | TRBD2 | CASSTSGGVTNEQFF | TGTGCCAGCAGCACAAGCGGGGGGGTCACCAATGAGCAGTTCTTC
TRBJ2-2 | TRBV6-5 | - | - | CASSYQGGDTGELFF | TGTGCCAGCAGCTACCAGGGGGGAGACACCGGGGAGCTGTTTTTT
TRBJ2-2 | TRBV10-1 | - | TRBD2 | CASSEQTSGSTGELFF | TGCGCCAGCAGCGAGCAGACTAGCGGGAGTACCGGGGAGCTGTTTTTT
TRBJ1-2 | TRBV18 | - | TRBD1 | CASSLGDRGDYGYTF | TGTGCCAGCTCACTTGGGGACAGGGGTGACTATGGCTACACCTTC
TRBJ1-1 | TRBV16 | few | - | CASSQRAGVPNTEAFF | TGTGCCAGCAGCCAGCGCGCAGGGGTCCCGAACACTGAAGCTTTCTTT
TRBJ2-3 | TRBV19 | - | - | CASSIGTVGTTDTQYF | TGTGCCAGTAGTATAGGAACGGTCGGTACCACAGATACGCAGTATTTT
TRBJ1-6 | TRBV6-5 | - | TRBD1 | CASSYAGGNSPLHF | TGTGCCAGCAGTTACGCAGGGGGTAATTCACCCCTCCACTTT
TRBJ1-6 | TRBV5-6 | - | TRBD1 | CASSTGQGNSPLHF | TGTGCCAGCAGTACCGGACAGGGAAATTCACCCCTCCACTTT
TRBJ2-1 | TRBV28 | - | TRBD1 | CASTVGGTGLNEQFF | TGTGCCAGCACCGTAGGGGGGACAGGGTTGAATGAGCAGTTCTTC
TRBJ2-2 | TRBV10-3 | - | TRBD2 | CAIGETSGGSNTGELFF | TGTGCCATCGGGGAGACTAGCGGGGGATCGAACACCGGGGAGCTGTTTTTT